The present T cell receptor beta chain was sequenced within a study of molecular identifiers for immune sequencing clone quantification listed by TCRdb under 2018. Concerning the study at large: For a replicate experiment, RNA from around 20,000 or 100,000 naive CD8 T cells was divided into five aliquots, of which four were sequenced. The study was a methods study using CD8 T cells to benchmark molecular-identifier clustering-based TCR repertoire sequencing (MIDCIRS) and TCR RNA copy counting.

Concerning this clonotype itself: No antigen is known for it. Base qualities are not provided; no much larger clone lies one nucleotide away.

Results and caveats for the whole study, not just this receptor: A single cell's worth of spiked-in Jurkat TCR RNA was reported detectable even among about 1.1 million naive CD8 T cells. The naive libraries included spiked-in Jurkat TCR RNA (about ten copies' worth), and this RNA is not part of the donor repertoire. When barcode sub-clustering was omitted, TCR diversity was inflated by chimeric consensus sequences, with chimeras reaching as high as 47%. The sizes of highly expanded clones could end up underestimated when identical TCR molecules share a barcode. In CMV-specific effector cells, over 97% of molecules were held by clones above 20 RNA copies, whereas under 1% of molecules were held by such clones in naive cells. Modeling indicated approximately 3 TCR RNA copies recovered per cell, compared with 9 to 10 by digital PCR, which implies a capture efficiency of approximately 29%.

The library was built by means of PCR. These reads were obtained on a NextSeq 500. Preparation of bulk TCR libraries followed a previously described approach, with the TCR primers listed in Table S5. The Qiagen AllPrep DNA/RNA kit was used to purify total RNA. Before any analysis, reads coming from multiple sequencing runs of the same library were combined into one pool. In the paper's pipeline: Reads were retained only if the reads had an exact TCR constant sequence, and the retained reads were trimmed to 150 nt and grouped according to their 12-nt molecular barcodes. Within each barcode group, reads were sub-clustered at a 15% Levenshtein threshold, and quality-weighted consensus sequences were built per RNA molecule. Non-functional sequences were filtered out, along with any lower-count sequence sitting one edit away from another sequence. Barcode sub-clusters with fewer than 20% of the maximum read count were removed, based on fitting two negative binomial distributions. The public reads were reprocessed in TCRdb via fastp at Q25 and MiXCR, keeping in-frame beta chains. Records with the same CDR3 protein are collapsed into one entry carrying the most frequent genes and DNA. TCRdb assigned the V and J calls; the authors' analysis was not used. Present in this sample are roughly 630,000 distinct CDR3 sequences, 25% of which were seen just once. The ten largest clones represent 0.7% to 0.95% of the sample.

Libraries of naive CD8 T cells were built from anywhere between roughly 17,000 and 1,000,000 sorted cells, with 10%, 30% or 50% of the purified RNA used. On a BD FACSAria II, naive CD8 T cells were FACS-sorted as CD8+CD4-CCR7+CD45RA+ and collected into RLT Plus buffer. To test detection sensitivity, Jurkat RNA equal to some 11 TCR copies was added to samples of about 20,000-1,000,000 naive CD8 T cells. CD8 T cells were enriched with RosetteSep CD8+ T Cell Enrichment Cocktail and Ficoll-Paque, followed by ACK red cell lysis. The sequence was collected from a human donor in good health. Some libraries in this study had Jurkat cell RNA spiked in. Sequenced material: naive CD8+ T cells from blood, with Jurkat cell RNA spiked in. The sample's cell subset or site label, decoded: FACS-sorted CD8+CD4-CCR7+CD45RA+ naive T cells.

In nucleotides, the sequence is TGTGCCAGCAGCGTAGGAGGGGGCGTCTATGGCTACACCTTC. This translates into CASSVGGGVYGYTF. Here the chain combines TRBV9 and TRBJ1-2, with TRBD1 matching 7 junction bases. V has 0 bases trimmed and J has 4 bases trimmed; junction bases matching no gene number 3. The CDR3 measures 14 amino acids from cysteine to phenylalanine. Only CDR3 DNA is held: 42 bases, read in frame from base 1. According to the germline V gene, CDR1 reads SGDLS and CDR2 reads YYNGEE.